This T cell receptor (beta chain) comes out of a study of T cell responses to AZD1222 COVID-19 vaccine. Broader study findings: Vaccination with two AZD1222 doses was followed by a rise in Spike-specific TCR breadth and depth. Regions 160-218 and 743-854 dominated among vaccine-associated CD4 TCRs spanning spike.

Germline V gene data show CDR1 as KGHSH and CDR2 as LQKENI. The ends were cut back, 6 bases at V and 7 bases at J, with 21 bases in the middle. This CDR3 contains 15 residues. Repertoires were generated with immunoSEQ multiplex PCR, while TCRdb's copy carries only in-frame clones and drops some. The data show fewer than 150,000 clones, around nine tenths seen once. Analyses pooled second doses at about 4 or about 12 weeks. As concerns this clone: The antigen remains undetermined.

Material: peripheral blood, obtained 28 days after the second AZD1222 dose. J is TRBJ1-2 and V is TRBV18; D perhaps matches TRBD1 (6 bases). This TCR derives from an adult who received the AZD1222 COVID-19 vaccine. The CDR3 sequence: CASSEKAGVNGGYTF. The CDR3 coding sequence is TGTGCCAGCTCGGAGAAGGCAGGGGTCAACGGTGGCTACACCTTC.